The 10 T cell receptor beta chains reported below all come from one sample, sequenced in a study of cytomegalovirus exposure and HLA in healthy donors. Primers included in the PCR were 60 Vbeta and 13 Jbeta primers. Clones were sequenced by immunoSEQ multiplex PCR, and TCRdb holds only the in-frame ones, with some missing. The profile shows under 150,000 clones, approximately 84% of them singletons. Sample: PBMCs. The source of these receptors is a boy younger than 10 in good health and CMV-seronegative.

This clone was seen more than once but under ten times. The V call is TRBV6-5, the J call TRBJ1-1; D is undetermined. The CDR3 has 14 amino acids. V lost 2 bases and J 6 bases, leaving 13 bases between the germline ends. Germline V gives CDR1 MNHEY, CDR2 SVGAGI. The CDR3 region is CASSYGFGSPEAFF. The CDR3 bases are TGTGCCAGCAGTTACGGTTTCGGGTCCCCTGAAGCTTTCTTT.

V is TRBV29-1 and J is TRBJ2-1, with TRBD2 as a possible D gene (5 bases). In germline, CDR1 is SQVTM, CDR2 ANQGSEA. This CDR3 comprises 11 residues. V was cut by 0 bases and J by 10 bases, with 7 bases left in between. The CDR3 sequence is CSVEEEREQFF. The CDR3 nucleotides read TGCAGCGTTGAAGAGGAGCGGGAGCAGTTCTTC.

The rearrangement uses TRBV27 and TRBJ2-1; 7 positions agree with TRBD2. This CDR3 is built from 15 residues. V dropped 0 bases and J dropped 6; count of bases not matched to a gene: 5. The germline V gene encodes CDR1 MNHEY and CDR2 SMNVEV (reference sequence). The CDR3 DNA reads as TGTGCCAGCAGTTTATCATGGGCTAGCGGCAATGAGCAGTTCTTC. It is translated as CASSLSWASGNEQFF.

The chain has TRBV6-1 and TRBJ2-2; tentative D call: TRBD1 (6 bases). The CDR3 extends over 15 amino acids. The germline V gene has CDR1 MNHNS and CDR2 SASEGT. Trimming removed 5 bases from V and 2 bases from J, with 12 bases in between. The chain's CDR3 is CASSFRGLNTGELFF. Written as DNA, the CDR3 is TGTGCCAGCAGTTTCAGGGGCCTTAACACCGGGGAGCTGTTTTTT.

The sample holds a few counts of this clone. The genes are TRBV27 and TRBJ1-2, with D perhaps matching TRBD1 (5 bases). Trimming left V 0 bases short and J 4 bases short, with 18 bases between. The CDR3 is 17 residues long. Germline loops: CDR1 MNHEY, CDR2 SMNVEV (reference sequence). In DNA form, the CDR3 reads TGTGCCAGCAGTTTATCGGCGGGGACGGAACCTTCCTATGGCTACACCTTC. The encoded protein is CASSLSAGTEPSYGYTF.

The rearrangement links TRBV4-1 to TRBJ2-1; 10 bases line up with TRBD2. The CDR3 is 19 amino acids. Losses at the gene ends were 5 bases for V and 0 bases for J; bases not matched to a gene: 13. Germline assignment: CDR1 MGHRA and CDR2 YSYEKL. The CDR3 sequence is CASSEGAGGVFSSYNEQFF. The DNA for the CDR3 is TGCGCCAGCAGCGAAGGAGCGGGGGGGGTTTTCAGCTCCTACAATGAGCAGTTCTTC.

V and J are TRBV4-2 and TRBJ2-7; 8 bases agree with TRBD1. This CDR3 comprises 17 residues. Losses at the gene ends were 0 bases for V and 3 bases for J; bases not matched to a gene: 10. Germline V gene sequence: CDR1 LGHNA, CDR2 YNFKEQ. The CDR3 nucleotides are TGTGCCAGCAGCCAAGATTTGTGGACAGGGTTAAACTACGAGCAGTACTTC. Amino acid sequence: CASSQDLWTGLNYEQYF.

This chain connects TRBV7-2 to TRBJ2-2; D is possibly TRBD1 (6 bases). The CDR3 loop spans 16 amino acids. The germline gives CDR1 SGHTA, CDR2 FQGNSA. V was cut by 1 base and J by 0 bases, with 9 bases left in between. This chain's CDR3 is CASSLVGTPNTGELFF. In DNA, the CDR3 is TGTGCCAGCAGCTTAGTAGGGACACCGAACACCGGGGAGCTGTTTTTT.

The CDR3 loop reads CASSIDRGASPLHF. The CDR3 DNA sequence: TGTGCCAGCAGCATCGACAGGGGGGCCTCACCCCTCCACTTT. This chain joins TRBV2 and TRBJ1-6, with 9 bases fitting TRBD1. J gave up 10 bases and V 6 bases, and 7 bases lay outside the gene matches. Germline lookup yields CDR1 SNHLY and CDR2 FYNNEI. The CDR3 sequence is 14 residues long.

This clone was observed a few times. The chain combines TRBV4-2 with TRBJ2-7, with 12 bases lining up with TRBD2. This CDR3 has 15 residues. The V gene end was trimmed by 1 base and the J gene end by 2 bases; junction bases not matched to a gene: 0. Germline lookup yields CDR1 LGHNA and CDR2 YNFKEQ. CDR3 in amino acids: CASSQGLAGAYEQYV. The CDR3 DNA is TGTGCCAGCAGCCAAGGACTAGCGGGAGCCTACGAGCAGTACGTC.